What follows is one TCR beta chain and its context. The antigen it recognizes is unknown. Within one base of it there is no much larger clone, and no base qualities were kept. The CDR3 regions of human TCRbeta chains were subjected to immunosequencing. From the authors' description of their analysis: TCRs in the repertoires were compared against a reference library of SARS-CoV-2-specific TCRs that had been generated with the MIRA antigen-specificity platform. Breadth meant the fraction of unique TCRs that were SARS-CoV-2-associated, whereas depth meant the fraction of total T cells that were SARS-CoV-2-associated. Using the MIRA data, every spike-specific TCR was mapped to the spike region that the TCR reacted to and assigned to either a CD4 or a CD8 class. Log10-transformed breadth and depth values were compared by one-way ANOVA with Sidak's multiple comparisons tests. Not all clones reach the TCRdb copy of this immuneACCESS table, which keeps in-frame sequences only. Checked studies attribute under half of the gap to unresolved V genes and leave the rest unexplained. That table furnishes V, J and clone size, whereas the DNA furnished D and trimming. In this sample the table shows more than 95,000 clones, around 88% of which occur a single time. 11% of the sample is held by the ten biggest clonotypes.

Relative to germline, V is 1 base shorter and J is 4 bases shorter, with 10 bases between their ends. Based on the germline V gene, the CDR1 and CDR2 sequences are MDHEN and SYDVKM. From the cysteine through the phenylalanine, the CDR3 covers 14 amino acids. The entry retains the CDR3 DNA only, 42 bases that are in frame from base 1. The data were taken from a study of T cell responses to AZD1222 COVID-19 vaccine (dated by TCRdb to the early 2020s). For the wider study: TCR sequencing covered roughly 230 trial participants: 207 given two doses of AZD1222 and approximately 25 given two doses of MenACWY control vaccine. Trial participants were enrolled into age subgroups of 18-55, 56-69 and 70-plus years, which contained around 150, 29 and 61 TCR-sequenced participants, respectively. Overall results and qualifications from the work: Conclusions about previously exposed vaccinees are limited because only six or seven AZD1222 recipients were SARS-CoV-2 seropositive at baseline. Because no day 14 peak-response samples were available, repertoires were characterized only after the peak T cell response. Participants were mostly white British, with more females than males. The authors suggested clonal diversity may have been underestimated. After two AZD1222 doses, spike-specific TCR breadth and depth were significantly higher than at day 0 and than in MenACWY recipients. In the small 56-69-year group, the increase in depth fell short of significance, most likely because of low power. The whole spike protein was spanned by vaccine-associated CD4 TCRs, and dominant responses were seen in regions 160-218 and 743-854. Reportedly, almost half of the unique spike-specific TCRs recognized epitopes lying outside the regions that are mutated in the B.1.351 and B.1.1.7 variants.

Per the publication, the time point label means: baseline before first vaccination. The treatment or condition label of this sample denotes: meningococcal conjugate vaccine given as trial control. The vaccinee samples were drawn from two UK trials, COV001 and COV002, one of which was a single-blind randomized controlled phase 2/3 trial testing AZD1222 (ChAdOx1 nCoV-19) in healthy adults. For TCRbeta chain sequencing, PBMC samples from trial participants were taken at day 0 and at day 28 after the second dose. This sample comprised peripheral blood, obtained on day 0 of MenACWY control vaccination. This clonotype was obtained from an adult in good health. The sequence links TRBV28 to TRBJ1-1, and TRBD1 may be the D gene, going by 6 matching bases. In nucleotide form, the sequence is TGTGCCAGCAGTTTATCCACAGGGATCACTGAAGCTTTCTTT. The encoded protein is CASSLSTGITEAFF.